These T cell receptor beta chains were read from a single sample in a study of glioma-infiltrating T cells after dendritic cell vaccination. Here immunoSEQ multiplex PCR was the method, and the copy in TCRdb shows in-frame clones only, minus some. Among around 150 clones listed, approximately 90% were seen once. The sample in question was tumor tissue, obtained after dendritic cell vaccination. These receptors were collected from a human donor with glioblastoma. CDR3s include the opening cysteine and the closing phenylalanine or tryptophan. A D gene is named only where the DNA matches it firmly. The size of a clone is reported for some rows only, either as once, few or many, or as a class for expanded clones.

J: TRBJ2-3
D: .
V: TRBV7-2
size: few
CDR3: CASSSPISVSTDTQYF
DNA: TGTGCCAGCAGCTCGCCGATCTCAGTTAGCACAGATACGCAGTATTTT

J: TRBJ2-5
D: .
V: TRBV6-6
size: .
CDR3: CASAGGIAVYQETQYF
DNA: TGTGCCAGCGCTGGGGGAATAGCGGTTTACCAAGAGACCCAGTACTTC

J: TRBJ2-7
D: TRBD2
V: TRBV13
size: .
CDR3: CASSLGLAGGTYEQYF
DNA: TGTGCCAGCAGCTTGGGACTAGCGGGGGGAACCTACGAGCAGTACTTC

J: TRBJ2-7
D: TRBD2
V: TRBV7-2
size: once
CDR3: CASSPPGGTWEQYF
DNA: TGTGCCAGCAGCCCACCGGGAGGCACCTGGGAGCAGTACTTC

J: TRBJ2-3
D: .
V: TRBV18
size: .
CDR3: CASSPSAQTFTDTQYF
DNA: TGTGCCAGCTCACCAAGTGCGCAGACTTTCACAGATACGCAGTATTTT